Following are 23 T cell receptor beta chains from one sample sequenced in a study of a mutant IDH1 vaccine in newly diagnosed glioma. Antigens of these TCRs are unknown. Time point noted: week 23, last vaccination. Doses of 300 ug of mutant IDH1 20-mer peptide were given with topical imiquimod. Measured with immunoSEQ multiplex PCR; TCRdb has only the in-frame clones, and not every one. The sample yields tens of thousands of clones, roughly 90% seen once. The starting material was PBMCs, obtained from a glioma patient whose treatment included an IDH1 peptide vaccine. These TCRs come from a man aged 45-60 years with glioma.

The J gene is TRBJ2-6, the V gene TRBV4-1; 7 nucleotides line up with TRBD2. Germline V gene data show CDR1 as MGHRA and CDR2 as YSYEKL. V lost 4 bases to trimming and J lost 13 bases; unmatched junction nucleotides: 13. The CDR3 has 15 amino acids. CDR3 sequence reads: CASSRGAGTEGVLTF. DNA for the CDR3: TGCGCCAGCAGCCGAGGAGCGGGGACCGAAGGGGTCCTGACTTTC.

The chain recombines TRBV30 with TRBJ1-5; 7 bases line up with TRBD1. The CDR3 has 14 residues. Per the germline V gene, CDR1 is GTSNPN and CDR2 is SVGIG (reference sequence). Trimming cost V 5 bases and J 5 bases; bases outside gene matches: 9. CDR3 nucleotides: TGTGCCTGGGGAGGGGGCGAGAGGGATCAGCCCCAGCATTTT. Protein sequence: CAWGGGERDQPQHF.

This clone was recorded only once. The chain has TRBV30 and TRBJ2-7, with D unclear. This CDR3 comprises 12 residues. V was cut by 5 bases and J by 3 bases, with 11 bases left in between. CDR1 is GTSNPN, CDR2 SVGIG, per germline (reference sequence). The CDR3 reads CAWRTASYEQYF. The DNA for the CDR3 is TGTGCCTGGCGCACAGCCAGCTACGAGCAGTACTTC. Looking up the rest from reference TRBV30 and TRBJ2-7 gives the full variable domain: SQTIHQWPATLVQPVGSPLSLECTVEGTSNPNLYWYRQAAGRGLQLLFYSVGIGQISSEVPQNLSASRPQDRQFILSSKKLLLSDSGFYLCAWRTASYEQYFGPGTRLTVT.

The chain joins TRBV11-2 to TRBJ2-1; 8 bases are shared with TRBD2. This CDR3 is built from 16 residues. V lost 5 bases to trimming and J lost 5 bases; unmatched junction nucleotides: 11. Looked up from germline, CDR1 is SGHAT and CDR2 is FQNNGV. CDR3 nucleotide sequence: TGTGCCAGCAGCATCTGGATGAGCGGGAGTAACAATGAGCAGTTCTTC. Translation gives CASSIWMSGSNNEQFF.

The chain is built from TRBV6-1 and TRBJ2-3; 7 bases map to TRBD2. Unmatched junction bases numbered 2, after V lost 2 bases and J lost 0 bases. Per germline, CDR1 MNHNS and CDR2 SASEGT. There are 15 residues in the CDR3. CDR3 sequence reads: CASSEKRDSTDTQYF. CDR3 nucleotide sequence: TGTGCCAGCAGTGAAAAGCGGGACAGCACAGATACGCAGTATTTT.

Only a few counts were recorded for this clone. CDR3 loop: CASSLNAYTEAFF. The CDR3 bases are TGTGCCAGCAGCTTGAATGCCTACACTGAAGCTTTCTTT. The chain recombines TRBV6-5 with TRBJ1-1, with D unresolved. The V gene's germline CDR1 is MNHEY and CDR2 SVGAGI. Trimming took off 6 bases at V and 3 bases at J, with 11 bases between the two ends. The CDR3 is 13 amino acids.

This chain uses TRBV5-1 with TRBJ2-1, with 7 bases fitting TRBD2. The CDR3 has 12 residues. Germline V gene data show CDR1 as SGHRS and CDR2 as YFSETQ. The V segment lost 0 bases and the J segment 12 bases; nucleotides outside the gene matches: 3. The CDR3 bases are TGCGCCAGCAGCTTGGGAGCGGGGATGCAGTTCTTC. It translates to CASSLGAGMQFF.

The V call is TRBV9, the J call TRBJ2-7; 10 bases match TRBD2. J gave up 3 bases and V 5 bases, and 2 bases lay outside the gene matches. Germline V gene lookup returns CDR1 SGDLS and CDR2 YYNGEE. The CDR3 has 13 amino acids. The CDR3 protein is CASSGLADYEQYF. The CDR3 DNA reads as TGTGCCAGCAGTGGACTAGCGGACTACGAGCAGTACTTC.

This chain links TRBV19 with TRBJ1-1; unclear D gene. V dropped 6 bases and J dropped 4 bases, with 9 bases sitting between them. Germline V gene sequence: CDR1 LNHDA, CDR2 SQIVND (reference sequence). The CDR3 loop spans 12 amino acids. The CDR3 loop is CASSNWGTEAFF. The DNA of the CDR3 is TGTGCCAGTAGCAACTGGGGCACTGAAGCTTTCTTT. The full variable domain, its missing parts supplied by reference TRBV19 and TRBJ1-1, is DGGITQSPKYLFRKEGQNVTLSCEQNLNHDAMYWYRQDPGQGLRLIYYSQIVNDFQKGDIAEGYSVSREKKESFPLTVTSAQKNPTAFYLCASSNWGTEAFFGQGTRLTVV.

The gene calls are TRBV27 and TRBJ2-1, with D tentatively TRBD1 (6 bases). The germline gives CDR1 MNHEY, CDR2 SMNVEV (reference sequence). CDR3 length equals 13 residues. V was trimmed by 4 bases and J by 7 bases, leaving 11 bases between them. The CDR3 loop is CASSSLQGNEQFF. CDR3 DNA sequence: TGTGCCAGCAGTTCATTACAGGGAAATGAGCAGTTCTTC.

This sequence joins TRBV5-8 and TRBJ2-5, with D tentatively TRBD1 or TRBD2 (5 bases each). Looked up from germline, CDR1 is SGHTS and CDR2 is YDEGEE. The CDR3 is 15 residues long. Deletions cut 4 bases from V and 1 base from J, with 14 bases between. The CDR3 sequence is CASSPGGVFQETQYF. In DNA, the CDR3 is TGTGCCAGCAGCCCTGGGGGTGTCTTCCAAGAGACCCAGTACTTC.

The chain is built from TRBV7-9 and TRBJ2-5, with D perhaps assigned TRBD1 or TRBD2 (5 bases each). The V end was cut by 4 bases, the J end by 2 bases, with 14 bases between. CDR1 and CDR2 (germline): SEHNR, FQNEAQ (reference sequence). The CDR3 has 15 amino acids. The CDR3 here is CASSSAPGPQETQYF. For the CDR3, the DNA is TGTGCCAGCAGCTCCGCCCCGGGACCTCAAGAGACCCAGTACTTC.

This chain connects TRBV27 to TRBJ2-5; D unresolved. Trimming stripped 6 bases from V and 5 bases from J, with 10 bases between. The germline CDR1 and CDR2 sequences are MNHEY and SMNVEV (reference sequence). This CDR3 spans 12 amino acids. CDR3 protein: CASSPAGETQYF. The CDR3 nucleotides are TGTGCCAGCAGCCCAGCTGGTGAGACCCAGTACTTC.

This chain links TRBV30 with TRBJ2-1, with TRBD2 matching over 11 bases. The germline V gene encodes CDR1 GTSNPN and CDR2 SVGIG (reference sequence). This CDR3 spans 15 amino acids. Unmatched junction bases numbered 5, after V lost 2 bases and J lost 5 bases. The CDR3 spells CAWSSSGRYDNEQFF. The CDR3 coding sequence is TGTGCCTGGAGTTCTAGCGGGAGGTACGACAATGAGCAGTTCTTC.

CDR3 amino acids: CASSPGQGSYEQYF. CDR3 DNA: TGCGCCAGCAGCCCGGGACAGGGTTCCTACGAGCAGTACTTC. The rearrangement links TRBV4-3 to TRBJ2-7, with 9 positions matching TRBD1. Germline loops: CDR1 LGHNA, CDR2 YSLEER. V dropped 4 bases and J dropped 1; count of bases not matched to a gene: 2. The CDR3 runs 14 residues.

This clone has just one count. This chain uses TRBV9 with TRBJ1-5, with a weak D call TRBD1 (6 bases). The CDR3 spans 14 residues. Trimming stripped 3 bases from V and 1 base from J, with 8 bases between. Per germline, CDR1 SGDLS and CDR2 YYNGEE. This CDR3 is CASSGGQSNQPQHF. CDR3 in DNA: TGTGCCAGCAGCGGGGGACAAAGCAATCAGCCCCAGCATTTT.

CDR3 nucleotides: TGTGCCAGCAACTTTGGGGGTCGCGAGCAGTACTTC. Translation: CASNFGGREQYF. The chain links TRBV11-2 to TRBJ2-7; tentatively, D is TRBD1 or TRBD2 (5 bases each). V lost 7 bases, J lost 6 bases, and 13 bases lay in between. Germline V gene sequence: CDR1 SGHAT, CDR2 FQNNGV. CDR3 size: 12 residues.

On this clone itself: Sequence at one end of the junction differs from germline and may be a read error. The V call is TRBV7-7, the J call TRBJ2-5, with TRBD2 matching over 14 bases. This CDR3 is built from 16 residues. In germline, CDR1 is SSHAT, CDR2 FNYEAQ (reference sequence). The CDR3 coding sequence is TGTGCTAGCAGCGCCGGACTAGCGGGGGGCGGCGAGACCCAGTACTTC. Translated: CASSAGLAGGGETQYF.

The chain recombines TRBV30 with TRBJ2-7, with 10 bases identical to TRBD1. V was clipped by 4 bases and J by 3 bases; unmatched bases: 6. The CDR3 has 14 amino acids. The germline V gene encodes CDR1 GTSNPN and CDR2 SVGIG (reference sequence). The CDR3 bases are TGTGCCTGGACTGAGGGGACAGGGGTCTACGAGCAGTACTTC. Its translation is CAWTEGTGVYEQYF.

The J gene is TRBJ1-1, the V gene TRBV11-2; possible D gene TRBD1, 5 bases. Germline V gene data show CDR1 as SGHAT and CDR2 as FQNNGV. The CDR3 consists of 16 residues. V was pared by 3 bases and J by 4 bases, with 18 bases between. As DNA, the CDR3 is TGTGCCAGCAGCTTTCGGACTGGGGGTGGTAGCACTGAAGCTTTCTTT. Amino acid sequence: CASSFRTGGGSTEAFF.

The gene calls are TRBV7-2 and TRBJ2-5, with TRBD2 identical over 10 bases. The CDR3 has 15 amino acids. Germline loops: CDR1 SGHTA, CDR2 FQGNSA. Losses at the gene ends were 3 bases for V and 7 bases for J; bases not matched to a gene: 8. DNA for the CDR3: TGTGCCAGCAGCTTGAGCGGGGGGGCAGCAACGACCCAGTACTTC. This translates into CASSLSGGAATTQYF.

The chain uses TRBV7-8 and TRBJ1-2, with unresolved D. The CDR3 spans 16 residues. Trimming stripped 5 bases from V and 0 bases from J, with 16 bases between. Germline V gene sequence: CDR1 SGHVS, CDR2 FQNEAQ. CDR3 DNA sequence: TGTGCCAGCAGCCCCCGGGCTCCGGCCTCTAACTATGGCTACACCTTC. Translating it yields CASSPRAPASNYGYTF.

The rearrangement links TRBV7-9 to TRBJ2-7; 16 bases are shared with TRBD2. With 4 bases clipped from V and 5 bases from J, the junction kept 14 bases outside the gene matches. The CDR3 length is 19 residues. Germline CDR1 is SEHNR and CDR2 is FQNEAQ (reference sequence). In DNA form, the CDR3 reads TGTGCCAGCAGCTCCACGGGACTAGCGGGGGGGAGGGTACGGAACGAGCAGTACTTC. Translating it yields CASSSTGLAGGRVRNEQYF.